Listed below are T cell receptor beta chains from one sample, sequenced in a study of T cells in Graves' hyperthyroidism and ophthalmopathy. TCRdb reprocessed the multiplex PCR reads via MiXCR and lists one record per CDR3 protein. The table lists around 350,000 distinct CDR3 sequences, approximately 19% of them singletons. Material: blood. These receptors came from a woman younger than 35 with Graves' hyperthyroidism. CDR3s include the opening cysteine and the closing phenylalanine or tryptophan. Each record gives: V gene, D gene, clone size, J gene, CDR3 protein, CDR3 DNA. The D gene is left open where the match is weak. Some rows mark clone size as missing; the rest say once, few, many or name a class of expanded clone.

TRBV6-5,.,many,TRBJ2-7,CASSYDFSEQYF,TGTGCCAGCAGTTATGATTTTAGCGAGCAGTACTTC
TRBV6-2/TRBV6-3,.,.,TRBJ1-1,CASSQWAGVGTEAFF,TGTGCCAGCAGTCAATGGGCAGGGGTGGGCACTGAAGCTTTCTTT
TRBV3-1,.,many,TRBJ1-1,CASSQEGTPNTEAFF,TGTGCCAGCAGCCAAGAAGGGACACCCAACACTGAAGCTTTCTTT
TRBV11-2,.,many,TRBJ1-5,CASSLASNQPQHF,TGTGCCAGCAGTTTAGCCAGCAATCAGCCCCAGCATTTT
TRBV6-2/TRBV6-3,.,.,TRBJ1-2,CASSPGQKRTF,TGTGCCAGCAGCCCCGGACAGAAGAGAACCTTC
TRBV7-2,.,.,TRBJ1-2,CASSPRWANYGYTF,TGTGCCAGCAGCCCCCGTTGGGCTAACTATGGCTACACCTTC
TRBV2,.,many,TRBJ1-1,CASSEERREAFF,TGTGCCAGCAGTGAGGAAAGGCGGGAGGCTTTCTTT
TRBV5-1,TRBD1,many,TRBJ1-1,CASGGTGFRRTEAFF,TGCGCCAGCGGGGGGACAGGTTTCCGGCGTACTGAAGCTTTCTTT
TRBV6-1,.,.,TRBJ1-2,CASSGEDPNYGYTF,TGTGCCAGCAGTGGGGAGGATCCCAACTATGGCTACACCTTC
TRBV20-1,TRBD1,many,TRBJ1-1,CSAFEWDRRNTEAFF,TGCAGTGCCTTCGAATGGGACAGGAGAAACACTGAAGCTTTCTTT
TRBV7-2,.,many,TRBJ1-3,CASSRREGAIYF,TGTGCCAGCAGCCGACGGGAGGGGGCCATATATTTT
TRBV6-4,.,.,TRBJ1-1,CASSEKGGTEAFF,TGTGCCAGCAGTGAGAAGGGCGGCACTGAAGCTTTCTTT
TRBV18,.,few,TRBJ1-2,CASWLIDGPRQGGYTF,TGTGCCAGCTGGTTAATCGACGGGCCGCGGCAGGGTGGCTACACCTTC
TRBV12-5,TRBD1,.,TRBJ2-5,CAGTGEETQYF,TGTGCTGGGACAGGGGAAGAGACCCAGTACTTC
TRBV5-5,.,many,TRBJ2-7,CASSLVTNPYEEQYF,TGTGCCAGCAGCTTGGTGACCAACCCCTACGAGGAGCAGTACTTC
TRBV2,.,few,TRBJ2-7,CASSVSGDSYEQYF,TGTGCCAGCAGTGTGTCAGGGGATTCCTACGAGCAGTACTTC
TRBV5-1,TRBD2,few,TRBJ2-3,CASSIIAGGHTDTQYF,TGCGCCAGCAGCATAATAGCGGGGGGCCACACAGATACGCAGTATTTT
TRBV9,.,.,TRBJ2-5,CASSVDGSGIQETQYF,TGTGCCAGCAGCGTAGATGGTAGCGGAATCCAAGAGACCCAGTACTTC
TRBV13,.,many,TRBJ2-7,CASSPGRDHEQYF,TGTGCCAGCAGCCCCGGCAGGGACCACGAGCAGTACTTC
TRBV29-1,TRBD2,many,TRBJ2-7,CSVAGTSESYEQYF,TGCAGCGTCGCCGGGACTAGCGAGTCCTACGAGCAGTACTTC
TRBV7-6,.,few,TRBJ2-7,CASSLEGLAPGYEQYF,TGTGCCAGCAGCTTAGAGGGTTTAGCGCCGGGCTACGAGCAGTACTTC
TRBV7-7,.,.,TRBJ1-5,CASSLNGGQGTPQHF,TGTGCCAGCAGCCTTAATGGAGGTCAGGGAACGCCCCAGCATTTT
TRBV6-1,.,many,TRBJ1-5,CASGDGSNQPQHF,TGTGCCAGCGGGGATGGTAGCAATCAGCCCCAGCATTTT